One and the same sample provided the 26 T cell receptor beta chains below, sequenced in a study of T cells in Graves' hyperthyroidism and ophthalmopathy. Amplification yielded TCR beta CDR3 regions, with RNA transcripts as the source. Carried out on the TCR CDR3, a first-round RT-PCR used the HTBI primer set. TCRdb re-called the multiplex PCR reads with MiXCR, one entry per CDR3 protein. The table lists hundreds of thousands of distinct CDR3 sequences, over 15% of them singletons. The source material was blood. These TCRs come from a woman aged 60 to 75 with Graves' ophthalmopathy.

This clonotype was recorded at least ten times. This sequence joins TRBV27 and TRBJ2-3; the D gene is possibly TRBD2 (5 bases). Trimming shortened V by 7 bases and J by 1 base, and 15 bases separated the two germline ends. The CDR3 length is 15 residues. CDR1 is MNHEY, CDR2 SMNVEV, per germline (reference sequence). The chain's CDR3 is CASTNRGARTDTQYF. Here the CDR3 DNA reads TGTGCCAGCACCAATCGGGGTGCCCGCACAGATACGCAGTATTTT.

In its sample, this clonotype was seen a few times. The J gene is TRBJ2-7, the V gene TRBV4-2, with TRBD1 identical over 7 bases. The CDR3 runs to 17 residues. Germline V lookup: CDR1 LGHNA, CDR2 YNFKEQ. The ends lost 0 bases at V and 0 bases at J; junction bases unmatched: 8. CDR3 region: CASSQDIAAGGSYEQYF. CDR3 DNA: TGTGCCAGCAGCCAAGATATTGCGGCAGGGGGCTCCTACGAGCAGTACTTC.

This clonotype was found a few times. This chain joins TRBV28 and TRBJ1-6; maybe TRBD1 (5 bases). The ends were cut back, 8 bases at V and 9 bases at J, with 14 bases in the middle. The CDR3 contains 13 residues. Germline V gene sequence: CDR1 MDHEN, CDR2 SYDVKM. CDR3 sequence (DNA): TGTGCCAGCTCTTTAACGGGGGGTTCACCCCTCCACTTT. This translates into CASSLTGGSPLHF.

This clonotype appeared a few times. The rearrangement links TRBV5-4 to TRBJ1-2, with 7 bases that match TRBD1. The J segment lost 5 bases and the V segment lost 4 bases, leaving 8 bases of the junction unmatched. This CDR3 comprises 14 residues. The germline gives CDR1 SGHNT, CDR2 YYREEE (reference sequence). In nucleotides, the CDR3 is TGTGCCAGCAGCAAGGACAGGACCATATATGGCTACACCTTC. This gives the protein CASSKDRTIYGYTF.

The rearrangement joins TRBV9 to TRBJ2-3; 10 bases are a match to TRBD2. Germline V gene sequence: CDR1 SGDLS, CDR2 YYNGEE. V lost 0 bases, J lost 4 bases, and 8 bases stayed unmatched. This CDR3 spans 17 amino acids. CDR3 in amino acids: CASSVGPSGRLSDTQYF. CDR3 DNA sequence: TGTGCCAGCAGCGTAGGTCCTAGCGGGAGATTGTCAGATACGCAGTATTTT.

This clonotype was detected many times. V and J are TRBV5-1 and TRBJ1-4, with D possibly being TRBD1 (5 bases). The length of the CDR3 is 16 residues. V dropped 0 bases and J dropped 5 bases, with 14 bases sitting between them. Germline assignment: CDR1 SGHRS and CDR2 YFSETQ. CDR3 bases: TGCGCCAGCAGCTTGGCCTCGAGGACACAGAATGAAAAACTGTTTTTT. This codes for CASSLASRTQNEKLFF.

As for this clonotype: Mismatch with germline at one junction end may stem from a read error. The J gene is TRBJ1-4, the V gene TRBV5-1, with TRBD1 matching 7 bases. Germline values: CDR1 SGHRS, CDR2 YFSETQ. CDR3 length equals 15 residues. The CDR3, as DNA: TGCGCCAGCAACTCGGGGGGGACAGACAATGAAAAACCGTTTTTT. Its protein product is CASNSGGTDNEKPFF.

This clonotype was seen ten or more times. The CDR3 here is CASSSGHYEQYF. Written as DNA, the CDR3 is TGTGCCAGCAGTTCGGGGCACTACGAGCAGTACTTC. V is TRBV11-2 and J is TRBJ2-7; either TRBD1 or TRBD2 may supply D (5 bases each). V gave up 6 bases and J gave up 3 bases, with 9 bases separating them. Germline loops: CDR1 SGHAT, CDR2 FQNNGV. This CDR3 is built from 12 residues.

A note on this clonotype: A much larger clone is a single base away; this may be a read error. CDR3: CTSSLATTASSEPLTDTQYF. In DNA, the CDR3 is TGTACCAGCAGCTTAGCAACTACCGCGTCTAGCGAGCCTTTGACAGATACGCAGTATTTT. The chain employs TRBV11-2 and TRBJ2-3, with D tentatively TRBD2 (6 bases). The CDR3 contains 20 residues. Germline CDR1 SGHAT, CDR2 FQNNGV.

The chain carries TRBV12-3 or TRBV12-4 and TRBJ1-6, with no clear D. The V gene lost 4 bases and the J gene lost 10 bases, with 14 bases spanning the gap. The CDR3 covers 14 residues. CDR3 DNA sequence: TGTGCCAGCAGTTCGGAGGGTGTACAATCACCCCTCCACTTT. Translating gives CASSSEGVQSPLHF.

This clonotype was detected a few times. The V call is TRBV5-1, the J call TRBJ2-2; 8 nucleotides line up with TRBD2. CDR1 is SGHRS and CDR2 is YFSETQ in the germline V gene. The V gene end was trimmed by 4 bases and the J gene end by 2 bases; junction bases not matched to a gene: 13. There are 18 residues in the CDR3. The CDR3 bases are TGCGCCAGCAGCCACGCAGCGGGGGCATCCCTTAACACCGGGGAGCTGTTTTTT. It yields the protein CASSHAAGASLNTGELFF. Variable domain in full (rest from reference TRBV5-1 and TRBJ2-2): KAGVTQTPRYLIKTRGQQVTLSCSPISGHRSVSWYQQTPGQGLQFLFEYFSETQRNKGNFPGRFSGRQFSNSRSEMNVSTLELGDSALYLCASSHAAGASLNTGELFFGEGSRLTVL.

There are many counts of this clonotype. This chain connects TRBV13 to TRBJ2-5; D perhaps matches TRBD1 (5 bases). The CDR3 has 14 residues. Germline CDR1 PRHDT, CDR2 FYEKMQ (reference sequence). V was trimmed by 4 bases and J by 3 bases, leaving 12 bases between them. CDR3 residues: CASSYRGREETQYF. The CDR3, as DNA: TGTGCCAGCAGCTATAGGGGTAGAGAAGAGACCCAGTACTTC.

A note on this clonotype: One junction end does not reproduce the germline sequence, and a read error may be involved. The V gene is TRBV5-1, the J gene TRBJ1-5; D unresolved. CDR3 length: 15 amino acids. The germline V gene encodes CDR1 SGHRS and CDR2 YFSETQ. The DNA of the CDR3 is TGCGCCGGCAGCTTGTTGGGGAATAGCAATCAGCCCCAGCATTTT. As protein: CAGSLLGNSNQPQHF. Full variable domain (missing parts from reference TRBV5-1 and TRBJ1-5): KAGVTQTPRYLIKTRGQQVTLSCSPISGHRSVSWYQQTPGQGLQFLFEYFSETQRNKGNFPGRFSGRQFSNSRSEMNVSTLELGDSALYLCAGSLLGNSNQPQHFGDGTRLSIL.

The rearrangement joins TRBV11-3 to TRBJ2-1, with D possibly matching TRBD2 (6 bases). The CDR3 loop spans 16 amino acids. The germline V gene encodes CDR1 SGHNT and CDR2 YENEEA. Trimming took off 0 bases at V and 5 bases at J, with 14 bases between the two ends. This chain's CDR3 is CASSLDGRGGNNEQFF. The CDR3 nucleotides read TGTGCCAGCAGCTTAGATGGTAGGGGAGGCAACAATGAGCAGTTCTTC.

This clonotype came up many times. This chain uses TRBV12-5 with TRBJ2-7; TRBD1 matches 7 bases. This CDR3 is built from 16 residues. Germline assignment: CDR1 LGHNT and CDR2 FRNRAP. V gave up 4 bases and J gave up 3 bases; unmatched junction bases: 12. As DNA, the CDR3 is TGTGCTAGTGGTTACCCTCAAGAGACAGGGAACTACGAGCAGTACTTC. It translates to CASGYPQETGNYEQYF.

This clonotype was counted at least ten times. Written as DNA, the CDR3 is TGCGCCAGCAGCTTGGTTAGGGGTGGGGAAAAACTGTTTTTT. Translating it yields CASSLVRGGEKLFF. The chain carries TRBV5-1 and TRBJ1-4, with a possible D match to TRBD1 (5 bases). This CDR3 comprises 14 residues. Germline CDR1 is SGHRS and CDR2 is YFSETQ. The ends were cut back, 0 bases at V and 8 bases at J, with 11 bases in the middle.

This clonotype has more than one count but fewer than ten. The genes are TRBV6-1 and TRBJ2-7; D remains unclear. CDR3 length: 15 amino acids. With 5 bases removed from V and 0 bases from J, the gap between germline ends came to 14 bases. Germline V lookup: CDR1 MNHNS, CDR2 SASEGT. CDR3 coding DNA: TGTGCCAGCAGTCATAAAACTTCTCTCTCCTACGAGCAGTACTTC. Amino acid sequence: CASSHKTSLSYEQYF.

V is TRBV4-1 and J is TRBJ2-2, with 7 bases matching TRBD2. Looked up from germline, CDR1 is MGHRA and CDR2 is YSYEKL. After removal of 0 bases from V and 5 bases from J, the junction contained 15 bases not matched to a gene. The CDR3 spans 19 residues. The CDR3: CASSQDSSLSGGRTGELFF. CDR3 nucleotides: TGCGCCAGCAGCCAAGATTCTTCTTTATCGGGAGGCCGTACCGGGGAGCTGTTTTTT.

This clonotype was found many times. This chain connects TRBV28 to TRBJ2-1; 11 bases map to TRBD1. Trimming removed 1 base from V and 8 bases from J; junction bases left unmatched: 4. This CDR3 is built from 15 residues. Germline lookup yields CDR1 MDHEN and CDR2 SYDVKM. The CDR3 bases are TGTGCCAGCAGTTTATTGGGACAGGGGGTTGATGAGCAGTTCTTC. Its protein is CASSLLGQGVDEQFF.

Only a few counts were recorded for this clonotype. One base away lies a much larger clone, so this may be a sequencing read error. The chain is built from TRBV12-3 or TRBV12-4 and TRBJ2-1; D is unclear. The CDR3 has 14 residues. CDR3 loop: CASQVDFFYNEQSF. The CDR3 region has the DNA TGTGCCAGTCAAGTGGATTTCTTTTACAATGAGCAGTCCTTC.

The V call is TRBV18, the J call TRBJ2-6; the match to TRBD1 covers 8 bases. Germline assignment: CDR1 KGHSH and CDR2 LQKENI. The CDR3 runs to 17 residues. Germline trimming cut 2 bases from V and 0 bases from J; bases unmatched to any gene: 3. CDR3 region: CASSPGTGRSGANVLTF. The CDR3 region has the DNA TGTGCCAGCTCACCAGGGACAGGCCGCTCTGGGGCCAACGTCCTGACTTTC.

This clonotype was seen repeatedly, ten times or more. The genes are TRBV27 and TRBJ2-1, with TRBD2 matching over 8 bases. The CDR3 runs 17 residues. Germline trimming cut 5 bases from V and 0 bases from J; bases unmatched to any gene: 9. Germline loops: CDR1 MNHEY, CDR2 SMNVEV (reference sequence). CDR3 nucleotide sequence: TGTGCCAGCAGTATGACAGCAAGCGGGAGCTCCTACAATGAGCAGTTCTTC. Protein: CASSMTASGSSYNEQFF.

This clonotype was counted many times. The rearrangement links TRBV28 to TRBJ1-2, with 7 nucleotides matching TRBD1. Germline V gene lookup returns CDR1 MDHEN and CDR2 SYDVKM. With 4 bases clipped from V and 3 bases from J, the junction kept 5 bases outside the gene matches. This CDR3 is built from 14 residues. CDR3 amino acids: CASSSPGQDYGYTF. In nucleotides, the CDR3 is TGTGCCAGCAGTTCCCCAGGACAGGACTATGGCTACACCTTC.

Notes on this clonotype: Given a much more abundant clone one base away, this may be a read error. The CDR3 DNA sequence: TGTGCCAGCAGTCCCAGCGGGGACTCCTACAATGAGCAGTTCTTC. It encodes CASSPSGDSYNEQFF. The chain combines TRBV6-1 with TRBJ2-1; 7 nucleotides align to TRBD2. Germline CDR1 MNHNS, CDR2 SASEGT. V dropped 5 bases and J dropped 0; count of bases not matched to a gene: 4. The CDR3 has 15 amino acids.

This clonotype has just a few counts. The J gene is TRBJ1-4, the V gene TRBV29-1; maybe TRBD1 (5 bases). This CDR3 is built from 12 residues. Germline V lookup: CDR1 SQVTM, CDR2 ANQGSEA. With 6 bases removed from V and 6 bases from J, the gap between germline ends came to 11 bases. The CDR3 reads CSVQELHEKLFF. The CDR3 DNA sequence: TGCAGCGTACAGGAGCTTCATGAAAAACTGTTTTTT.

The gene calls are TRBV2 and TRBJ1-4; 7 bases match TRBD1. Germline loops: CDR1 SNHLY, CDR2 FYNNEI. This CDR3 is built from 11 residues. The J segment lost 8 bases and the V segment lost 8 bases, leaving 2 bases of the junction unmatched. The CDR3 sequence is CASGTEEKLFF. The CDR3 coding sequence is TGTGCCAGCGGGACAGAGGAAAAACTGTTTTTT.